A selection of T cell receptor beta chains follows, all from one sample in a study of tumor-infiltrating lymphocytes in primary liver carcinoma. TCRdb fed the multiplex PCR reads into MiXCR, producing one record per CDR3 protein. Of more than 90,000 distinct CDR3 sequences detected, around 71% appear once; the ten largest clones hold roughly 12%. Sequenced input: liver tumor tissue from sampling region 2. These receptor sequences come from a woman aged 55-70 years with primary liver carcinoma and hepatitis B virus infection. The conserved cysteine and the conserved F or W are not part of the CDR3 here. The size field is filled for only some rows; it gives once, few, many or a size class.

clone_size: -
v_call: TRBV11-2
cdr3_aa: DSSPRLAGGPWIRNIQY

clone_size: many
v_call: TRBV6-6
cdr3_aa: ASSISTDTQY

clone_size: few
v_call: TRBV7-9
cdr3_aa: ASSVSYEQY

clone_size: -
v_call: TRBV11-2
cdr3_aa: ASSDPTGVFDDERF

clone_size: -
v_call: TRBV12-3/TRBV12-4
cdr3_aa: ASSRARGDYNEQF

clone_size: once
v_call: TRBV4-2
cdr3_aa: ASSQRGQSGSTIY

clone_size: -
v_call: TRBV29-1
cdr3_aa: SVEDLLHSARHNEQF

clone_size: once
v_call: TRBV11-2
cdr3_aa: VSSAGTVEYNEHF

clone_size: -
v_call: TRBV5-1
cdr3_aa: TSSLASRGAYNEQF

clone_size: -
v_call: TRBV4-2
cdr3_aa: ASNQDASGNYEQY

clone_size: many
v_call: TRBV5-5
cdr3_aa: ASSPGQLYNEQF